This TCR beta chain came from a study of blood T cell repertoires in COVID-19. Whole-study context: The United States, Italy and Spain provided the acute and convalescent COVID-19 samples. T cells, B-cell-depleted T cells, or PBMCs supplied cDNA or gDNA.

Original methodology: Amplification of reference gene primers was used by the study to estimate nucleated cell counts. TCRdb's table, derived via immunoSEQ multiplex PCR, lists solely in-frame clones and lacks some. D and trimming come from the DNA, and the V and J calls and clone size come from that table. The sample has around 72,000 clones, 88% seen once. This CDR3 has 16 residues. Germline V lookup: CDR1 KGHDR, CDR2 SFDVKD. V trimming: 4 bases; J trimming: 1 base; junction bases outside the gene matches: 7. Material: peripheral blood. This TCR was recovered from a man between 45 and 60 years old with acute or convalescent COVID-19. The chain employs TRBV24-1 and TRBJ2-5, with 8 bases fitting TRBD1. CDR3 sequence (DNA): TGTGCCACCAGTGAGGGCGGGACAGGAACCCAAGAGACCCAGTACTTC. Translating gives CATSEGGTGTQETQYF.